Below are 20 T cell receptor beta chains sequenced from a single sample in a study of beta chain features in type 1 diabetes. Reverse transcribing all isolated RNA meant expressed TCRB transcripts were sequenced. Sequencing was performed with immunoSEQ multiplex PCR; in TCRdb, only in-frame clones are kept and a portion is missing. The sample yields about 220,000 clones, approximately 10% seen once. The specimen sequenced was central memory CD4+ T cells from blood. The receptors here all came from a young man in good health.

Only a few counts were recorded for this clone. The chain links TRBV4-3 to TRBJ2-1; D might be TRBD1 or TRBD2, each matching 6 bases. Trimming left V 3 bases short and J 4 bases short, with 16 bases between. The germline gives CDR1 LGHNA, CDR2 YSLEER. The CDR3 contains 16 residues. The CDR3 loop reads CASSQAGQGTYNEQFF. CDR3 DNA: TGCGCCAGCAGCCAGGCCGGTCAGGGGACTTACAATGAGCAGTTCTTC.

This clone was detected a few times. This chain connects TRBV30 to TRBJ1-4; D not certain. Trimming shortened V by 5 bases and J by 8 bases, and 9 bases separated the two germline ends. This CDR3 has 11 residues. Germline V lookup: CDR1 GTSNPN, CDR2 SVGIG (reference sequence). CDR3 DNA: TGTGCCTGGGACTTTAACGAAAAACTGTTTTTT. Its protein product is CAWDFNEKLFF.

The rearrangement links TRBV9 to TRBJ2-3, with D possibly being TRBD2 (7 bases). Trimming stripped 4 bases from V and 6 bases from J, with 18 bases between. The CDR3 contains 15 residues. Per the germline V gene, CDR1 is SGDLS and CDR2 is YYNGEE. Here the CDR3 DNA reads TGTGCCAGCAGCCCCTCCGGACTAGGGGGGGATACGCAGTATTTT. It specifies CASSPSGLGGDTQYF.

The CDR3 DNA sequence: TGTGCCAGCAGTTTGACCCCAGGGACACCCGGGGAGCTGTTTTTT. Translating it yields CASSLTPGTPGELFF. The chain combines TRBV27 with TRBJ2-2; possibly TRBD1 for D (6 bases). The germline V and J ends were trimmed by 3 bases and 6 bases, with 14 bases remaining between them. This CDR3 is built from 15 residues. CDR1 and CDR2 from the germline V gene are MNHEY and SMNVEV (reference sequence).

This clone was detected once. The J gene is TRBJ1-1, the V gene TRBV5-1; tentative D call: TRBD1 (5 bases). Germline V gives CDR1 SGHRS, CDR2 YFSETQ. Trimming left V 6 bases short and J 2 bases short, with 23 bases between. There are 17 residues in the CDR3. CDR3 coding DNA: TGCGCCAGCAATTCCCAGCCGGGGCCCGGGATCAACACTGAAGCTTTCTTT. This codes for CASNSQPGPGINTEAFF.

The V and J genes are TRBV30 and TRBJ2-1, with D hard to call. Germline CDR1 reads GTSNPN; CDR2 reads SVGIG (reference sequence). The CDR3 runs to 13 residues. Trimming took 4 bases from V and 0 from J, leaving 7 bases between them. The CDR3 nucleotides read TGTGCCTGGACTTATAGCTCCTACAATGAGCAGTTCTTC. It codes for CAWTYSSYNEQFF.

This rearrangement joins TRBV4-2 to TRBJ2-3; 8 bases line up with TRBD2. V lost 4 bases to trimming and J lost 0 bases; unmatched junction nucleotides: 3. CDR1 and CDR2 (germline): LGHNA, YNFKEQ. This CDR3 has 15 amino acids. The CDR3 sequence: CASSLSSGSTDTQYF. As DNA, the CDR3 is TGTGCCAGCAGCCTATCTAGCGGGAGCACAGATACGCAGTATTTT.

This sequence joins TRBV5-1 and TRBJ2-7, with 9 nucleotides matching TRBD2. The CDR3 runs 16 residues. With 1 base clipped from V and 4 bases from J, the junction kept 9 bases outside the gene matches. The germline CDR1 and CDR2 sequences are SGHRS and YFSETQ. CDR3 nucleotide sequence: TGCGCCAGCAGCTTGACAGCGGGAGGTGTTCAGTACGAGCAGTACTTC. Translation: CASSLTAGGVQYEQYF.

The rearrangement links TRBV11-1 to TRBJ2-7; 9 positions match TRBD2. Germline CDR1 SGHAT, CDR2 FQDESV (reference sequence). The CDR3 runs to 15 residues. V trimming: 1 base; J trimming: 7 bases; junction bases outside the gene matches: 8. CDR3 in amino acids: CASSLVLAGYEEQYF. CDR3 sequence (DNA): TGTGCCAGCAGCTTAGTGCTAGCGGGGTACGAAGAGCAGTACTTC.

The chain carries TRBV25-1 and TRBJ2-5; the D is unclear. Germline V gene data show CDR1 as MGHDK and CDR2 as SYGVNS. This CDR3 has 15 residues. Trimming left V 0 bases short and J 0 bases short, with 8 bases between. The CDR3, as DNA: TGTGCCAGCAGTGAATATATCGGGTACCAAGAGACCCAGTACTTC. It specifies CASSEYIGYQETQYF.

The rearrangement joins TRBV9 to TRBJ2-7; D might be TRBD2 (5 bases). The ends were cut back, 5 bases at V and 3 bases at J, with 12 bases in the middle. Germline CDR1 reads SGDLS; CDR2 reads YYNGEE. The length of the CDR3 is 13 residues. The CDR3 protein is CASSTPSSYEQYF. DNA for the CDR3: TGTGCCAGCAGTACCCCTAGCAGCTACGAGCAGTACTTC.

The chain links TRBV13 to TRBJ2-1; TRBD2 matches 12 bases. Trimming at V came to 5 bases and at J to 9 bases, leaving 11 bases not matched to a gene. The CDR3 contains 16 residues. Germline loops: CDR1 PRHDT, CDR2 FYEKMQ (reference sequence). The CDR3 DNA reads TGTGCCAGCAGCCGAGGGGCTAGCGGGAGGGACGGTGAGCAGTTCTTC. Translated: CASSRGASGRDGEQFF.

The rearrangement joins TRBV30 to TRBJ2-3; D gene ambiguous. Germline assignment: CDR1 GTSNPN and CDR2 SVGIG (reference sequence). Deletions cut 4 bases from V and 2 bases from J, with 10 bases between. The CDR3 is 13 residues long. The CDR3 bases are TGTGCCTGGACGCCGAAGACCACAGATACGCAGTATTTT. Its translation is CAWTPKTTDTQYF.

This clone was seen at least ten times. J is TRBJ2-1 and V is TRBV27; 9 bases line up with TRBD1. With V trimmed by 0 bases and J by 8 bases, 5 bases remained unmatched. Germline CDR1 MNHEY, CDR2 SMNVEV (reference sequence). The length of the CDR3 is 15 residues. The CDR3 region is CASSLSGQGYDEQFF. The CDR3 DNA is TGTGCCAGCAGTTTATCGGGACAGGGATACGATGAGCAGTTCTTC.

This sequence joins TRBV7-9 and TRBJ2-3; D gene unclear. Germline CDR1 SEHNR, CDR2 FQNEAQ (reference sequence). This CDR3 is 14 amino acids long. V was shortened by 3 bases and J by 0 bases, with 7 bases between the two germline ends. CDR3 sequence: CASSFVASTDTQYF. CDR3 DNA sequence: TGTGCCAGCAGCTTTGTCGCTAGCACAGATACGCAGTATTTT.

This clone has at least ten counts. The rearrangement uses TRBV5-4 and TRBJ2-4; 9 nucleotides align to TRBD2. Looked up from germline, CDR1 is SGHNT and CDR2 is YYREEE (reference sequence). V trimming: 3 bases; J trimming: 6 bases; junction bases outside the gene matches: 13. The CDR3 extends over 17 amino acids. CDR3 coding DNA: TGTGCCAGCAGCTCTGGGCCTCCGGGACTAGCCCGAAACATTCAGTACTTC. Its protein product is CASSSGPPGLARNIQYF.

In its sample, this clone was seen a few times. V is TRBV30 and J is TRBJ2-3, with D possibly matching TRBD1 (6 bases). Germline V gives CDR1 GTSNPN, CDR2 SVGIG (reference sequence). V lost 5 bases to trimming and J lost 2 bases, with 11 bases between them. The CDR3 contains 13 residues. CDR3 coding DNA: TGTGCCTGGGACAGGTCTTTCACAGATACGCAGTATTTT. This encodes CAWDRSFTDTQYF.

This chain connects TRBV4-2 to TRBJ2-7; D gene unclear. Germline CDR1 reads LGHNA; CDR2 reads YNFKEQ. V shed 6 bases and J shed 0 bases, with 9 bases lying between them. CDR3 length: 13 residues. The CDR3 sequence: CASSSGSSYEQYF. In nucleotides, the CDR3 is TGTGCCAGCAGTTCCGGCAGCTCCTACGAGCAGTACTTC.

In this sample, this clone turned up a few times. The J gene is TRBJ1-2, the V gene TRBV5-1; D not certain. With 0 bases removed from V and 4 bases from J, the gap between germline ends came to 10 bases. Per germline, CDR1 SGHRS and CDR2 YFSETQ. The CDR3 runs to 14 residues. The CDR3 region has the DNA TGCGCCAGCAGCTTGGAAGGCAGCATCTATGGCTACACCTTC. Its protein is CASSLEGSIYGYTF.

This clone has just a few counts. V is TRBV4-3 and J is TRBJ2-3; D is tentatively TRBD1 or TRBD2 (5 bases each). V was trimmed by 0 bases and J by 6 bases, leaving 16 bases between them. The CDR3 is 16 residues long. Germline values: CDR1 LGHNA, CDR2 YSLEER. CDR3 coding DNA: TGCGCCAGCAGCCAAGATCACAACGGAGAGGGGGATACGCAGTATTTT. Translation gives CASSQDHNGEGDTQYF.